The sequence of this T cell receptor (beta chain) was determined in a study of T cell clonotyping in hematopoietic cell transplantation. As to this clone: Antigen: not known.

The repertoire was sequenced with immunoSEQ multiplex PCR; TCRdb's copy has only in-frame clones and lacks some. The sample lists about 5,100 clones, approximately 77% seen once, with around a quarter in the top ten. Recipients were bled about 28 days pretransplant and at posttransplant days 30, 100, 180. Germline CDR1 and CDR2: MDHEN and SYDVKM. The CDR3 length is 14 residues. The germline V and J ends were trimmed by 3 bases and 4 bases, with 10 bases remaining between them. Notes on the study in general: At the given depth, recipient repertoires were over 95% de novo clonotypes. After transplant, recipient diversity fell while pathologically expanded clonotypes grew through day 180. Broader posttransplant TCR repertoire diversity was predicted by graft donor and pretransplant recipient Inverse Simpson Index values.

The receptor was isolated from a female patient in her forties or fifties who had an allogeneic stem cell transplant, so the T cells may come from the graft donor. Some clones in this sample may be carry-over from other donors' samples. The chain couples TRBV28 to TRBJ1-3, with D unresolved. The sample consisted of PBMCs, taken 100 days after allogeneic stem cell transplant. The CDR3 protein is CASSFGGSGNTIYF. The CDR3 nucleotides are TGTGCCAGCAGTTTTGGAGGGTCAGGAAACACCATATATTTT. Looking up the rest from reference TRBV28 and TRBJ1-3 gives the full variable domain: DVKVTQSSRYLVKRTGEKVFLECVQDMDHENMFWYRQDPGLGLRLIYFSYDVKMKEKGDIPEGYSVSREKKERFSLILESASTNQTSMYLCASSFGGSGNTIYFGEGSWLTVV.